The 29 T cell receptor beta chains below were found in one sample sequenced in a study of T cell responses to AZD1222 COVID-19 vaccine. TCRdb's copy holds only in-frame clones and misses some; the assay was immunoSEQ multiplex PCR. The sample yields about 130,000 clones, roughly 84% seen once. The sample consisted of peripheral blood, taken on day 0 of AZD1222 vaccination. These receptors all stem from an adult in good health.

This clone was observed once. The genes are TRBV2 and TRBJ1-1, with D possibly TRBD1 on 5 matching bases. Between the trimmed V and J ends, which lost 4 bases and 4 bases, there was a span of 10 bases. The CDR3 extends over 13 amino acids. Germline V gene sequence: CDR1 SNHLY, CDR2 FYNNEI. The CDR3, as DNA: TGTGCCAGCAGTGGGCAGGGCCTCACTGAAGCTTTCTTT. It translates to CASSGQGLTEAFF.

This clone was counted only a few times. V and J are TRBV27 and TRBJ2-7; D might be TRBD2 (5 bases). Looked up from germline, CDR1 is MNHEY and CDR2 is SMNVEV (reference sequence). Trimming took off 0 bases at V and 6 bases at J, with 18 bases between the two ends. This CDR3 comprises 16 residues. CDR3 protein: CASSLSPPARVAEQYF. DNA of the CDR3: TGTGCCAGCAGTTTATCCCCTCCTGCGAGGGTCGCCGAGCAGTACTTC.

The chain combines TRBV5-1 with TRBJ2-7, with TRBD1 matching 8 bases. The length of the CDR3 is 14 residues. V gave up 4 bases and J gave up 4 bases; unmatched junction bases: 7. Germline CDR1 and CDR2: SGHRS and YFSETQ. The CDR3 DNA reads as TGCGCCAGCAGCACTCAGGGGGCTGCTTACGAGCAGTACTTC. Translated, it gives CASSTQGAAYEQYF.

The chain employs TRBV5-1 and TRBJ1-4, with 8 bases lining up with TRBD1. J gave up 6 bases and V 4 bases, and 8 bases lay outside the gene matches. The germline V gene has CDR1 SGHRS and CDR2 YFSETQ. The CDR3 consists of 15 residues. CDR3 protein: CASSPGGAGDEKLFF. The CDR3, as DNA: TGCGCCAGCAGCCCAGGGGGCGCGGGAGATGAAAAACTGTTTTTT. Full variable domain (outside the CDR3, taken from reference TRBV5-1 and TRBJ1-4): KAGVTQTPRYLIKTRGQQVTLSCSPISGHRSVSWYQQTPGQGLQFLFEYFSETQRNKGNFPGRFSGRQFSNSRSEMNVSTLELGDSALYLCASSPGGAGDEKLFFGSGTQLSVL.

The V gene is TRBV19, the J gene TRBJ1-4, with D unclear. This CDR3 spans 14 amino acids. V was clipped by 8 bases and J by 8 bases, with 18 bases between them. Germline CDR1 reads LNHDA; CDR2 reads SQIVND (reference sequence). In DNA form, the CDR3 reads TGTGCCAGTGGCCCGGTGGGTCTAGGGGAAAAACTGTTTTTT. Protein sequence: CASGPVGLGEKLFF.

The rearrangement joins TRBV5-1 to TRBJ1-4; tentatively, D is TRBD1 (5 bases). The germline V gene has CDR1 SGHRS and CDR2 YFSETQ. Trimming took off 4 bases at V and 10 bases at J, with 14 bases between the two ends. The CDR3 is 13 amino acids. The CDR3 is CASSPSGEGKLFF. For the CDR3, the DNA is TGCGCCAGCAGCCCGTCGGGGGAAGGAAAACTGTTTTTT.

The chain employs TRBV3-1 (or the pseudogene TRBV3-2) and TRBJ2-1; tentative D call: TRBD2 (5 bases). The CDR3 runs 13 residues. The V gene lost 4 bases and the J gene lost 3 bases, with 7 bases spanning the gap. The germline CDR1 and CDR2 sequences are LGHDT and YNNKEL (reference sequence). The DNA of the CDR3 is TGTGCCAGCAGCCGCGGGTACTACAATGAGCAGTTCTTC. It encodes CASSRGYYNEQFF.

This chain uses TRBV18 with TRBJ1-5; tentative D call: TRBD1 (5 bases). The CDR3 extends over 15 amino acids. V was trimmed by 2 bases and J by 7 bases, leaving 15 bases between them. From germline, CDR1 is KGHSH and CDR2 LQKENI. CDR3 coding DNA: TGTGCCAGCTCACCAGGGAGTGAGGGGCGCCAGCCCCAGCATTTT. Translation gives CASSPGSEGRQPQHF.

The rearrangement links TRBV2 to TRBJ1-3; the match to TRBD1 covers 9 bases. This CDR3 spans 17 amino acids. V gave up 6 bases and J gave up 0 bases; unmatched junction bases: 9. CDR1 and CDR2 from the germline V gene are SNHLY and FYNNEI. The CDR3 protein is CASSGTGPSLSGNTIYF. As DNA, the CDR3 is TGTGCCAGCAGCGGGACAGGGCCCTCTCTCTCTGGAAACACCATATATTTT.

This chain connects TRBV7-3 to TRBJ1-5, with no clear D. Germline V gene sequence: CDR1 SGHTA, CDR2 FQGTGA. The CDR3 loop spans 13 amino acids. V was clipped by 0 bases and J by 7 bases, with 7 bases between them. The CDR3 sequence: CASSLTSHQPQHF. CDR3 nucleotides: TGTGCCAGCAGCTTAACCAGTCACCAGCCCCAGCATTTT.

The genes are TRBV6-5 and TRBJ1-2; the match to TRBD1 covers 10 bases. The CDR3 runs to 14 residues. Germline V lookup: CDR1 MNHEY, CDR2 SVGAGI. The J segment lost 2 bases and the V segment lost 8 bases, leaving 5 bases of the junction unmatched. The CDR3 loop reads CASAVTGGNYGYTF. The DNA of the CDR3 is TGTGCCAGCGCCGTGACAGGGGGCAACTATGGCTACACCTTC.

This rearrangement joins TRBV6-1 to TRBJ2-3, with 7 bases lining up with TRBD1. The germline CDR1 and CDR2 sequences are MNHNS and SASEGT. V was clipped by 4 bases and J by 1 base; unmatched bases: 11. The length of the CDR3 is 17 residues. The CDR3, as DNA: TGTGCCAGCAGTGGAGGGGTAGGGGGCGCCGGCACAGATACGCAGTATTTT. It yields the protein CASSGGVGGAGTDTQYF.

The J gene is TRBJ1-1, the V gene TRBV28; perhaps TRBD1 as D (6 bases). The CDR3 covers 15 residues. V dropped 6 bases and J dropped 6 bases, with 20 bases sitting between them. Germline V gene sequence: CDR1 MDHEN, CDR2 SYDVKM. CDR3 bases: TGTGCCAGCAGGGGACAAGGGCCGTGGGGGGCTGAAGCTTTCTTT. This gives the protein CASRGQGPWGAEAFF.

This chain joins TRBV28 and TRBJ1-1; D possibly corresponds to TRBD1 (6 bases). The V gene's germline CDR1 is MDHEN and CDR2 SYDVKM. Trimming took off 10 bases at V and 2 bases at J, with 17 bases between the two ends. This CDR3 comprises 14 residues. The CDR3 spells CAISLGGLNTEAFF. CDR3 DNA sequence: TGTGCCATCTCATTAGGGGGTCTAAACACTGAAGCTTTCTTT.

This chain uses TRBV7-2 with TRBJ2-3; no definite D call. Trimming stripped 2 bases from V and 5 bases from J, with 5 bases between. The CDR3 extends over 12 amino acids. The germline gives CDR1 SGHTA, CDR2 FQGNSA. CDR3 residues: CASSLLRDTQYF. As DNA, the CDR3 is TGTGCCAGCAGCTTACTCCGAGATACGCAGTATTTT.

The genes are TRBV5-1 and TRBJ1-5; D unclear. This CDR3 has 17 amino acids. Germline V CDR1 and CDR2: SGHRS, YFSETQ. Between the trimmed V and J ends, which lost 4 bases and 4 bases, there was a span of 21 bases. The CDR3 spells CASSLGPIDGTNQPQHF. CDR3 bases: TGCGCCAGCAGCCTCGGGCCCATAGATGGCACTAATCAGCCCCAGCATTTT.

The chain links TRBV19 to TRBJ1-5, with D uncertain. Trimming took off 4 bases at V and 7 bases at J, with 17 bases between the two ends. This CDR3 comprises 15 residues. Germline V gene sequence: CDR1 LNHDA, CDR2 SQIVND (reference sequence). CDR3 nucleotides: TGTGCCAGTAGTACAGGAGTCGATAGTGCACAGCCCCAGCATTTT. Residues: CASSTGVDSAQPQHF. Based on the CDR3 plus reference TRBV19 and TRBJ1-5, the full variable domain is DGGITQSPKYLFRKEGQNVTLSCEQNLNHDAMYWYRQDPGQGLRLIYYSQIVNDFQKGDIAEGYSVSREKKESFPLTVTSAQKNPTAFYLCASSTGVDSAQPQHFGDGTRLSIL.

This chain's CDR3 is CASSLERYPAGYTF. The CDR3 bases are TGTGCCAGCAGCTTGGAACGGTATCCGGCGGGCTACACCTTC. The chain carries TRBV5-6 and TRBJ1-2; the D is unclear. The ends were cut back, 0 bases at V and 8 bases at J, with 14 bases in the middle. There are 14 residues in the CDR3. Germline values: CDR1 SGHDT, CDR2 YYEEEE.

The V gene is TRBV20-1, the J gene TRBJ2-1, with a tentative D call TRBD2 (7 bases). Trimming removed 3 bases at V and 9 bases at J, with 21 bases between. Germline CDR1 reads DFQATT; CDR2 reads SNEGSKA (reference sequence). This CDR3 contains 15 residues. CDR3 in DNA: TGCAGTGCTAGTGAGGGGGGGGGCCCTAAGAGTGAGCAGTTCTTC. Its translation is CSASEGGGPKSEQFF.

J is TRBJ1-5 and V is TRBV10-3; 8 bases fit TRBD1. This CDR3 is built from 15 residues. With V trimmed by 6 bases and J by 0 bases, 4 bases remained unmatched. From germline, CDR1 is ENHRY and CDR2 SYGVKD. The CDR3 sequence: CAIRAGQDSNQPQHF. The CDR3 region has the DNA TGTGCCATCAGGGCGGGACAGGATAGCAATCAGCCCCAGCATTTT.

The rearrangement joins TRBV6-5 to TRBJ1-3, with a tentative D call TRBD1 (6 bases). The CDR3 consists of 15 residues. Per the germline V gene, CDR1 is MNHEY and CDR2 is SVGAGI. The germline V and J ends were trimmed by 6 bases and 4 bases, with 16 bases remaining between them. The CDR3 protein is CASSLTGFGGNTIYF. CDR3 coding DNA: TGTGCCAGCAGCCTCACAGGGTTTGGCGGAAACACCATATATTTT.

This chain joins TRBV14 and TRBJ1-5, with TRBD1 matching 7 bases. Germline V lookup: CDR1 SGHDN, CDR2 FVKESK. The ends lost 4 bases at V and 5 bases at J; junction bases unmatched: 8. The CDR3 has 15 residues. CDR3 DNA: TGTGCCAGCAGCCCCGAGGGGGCGCGGTATCAGCCCCAGCATTTT. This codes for CASSPEGARYQPQHF.

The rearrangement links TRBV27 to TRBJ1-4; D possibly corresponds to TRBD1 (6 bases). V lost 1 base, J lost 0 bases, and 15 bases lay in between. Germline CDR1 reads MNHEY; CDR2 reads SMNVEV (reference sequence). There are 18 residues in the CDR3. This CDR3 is CASSLWGQGSATNEKLFF. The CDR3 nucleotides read TGTGCCAGCAGTTTATGGGGCCAGGGGTCAGCAACTAATGAAAAACTGTTTTTT.

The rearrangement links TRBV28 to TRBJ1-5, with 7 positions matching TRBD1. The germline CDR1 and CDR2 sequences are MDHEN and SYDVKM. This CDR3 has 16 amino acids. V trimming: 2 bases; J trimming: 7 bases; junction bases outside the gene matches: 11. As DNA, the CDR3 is TGTGCCAGCAGTTTAAACCGTGGACAGGTATGGCAGCCCCAGCATTTT. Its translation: CASSLNRGQVWQPQHF.

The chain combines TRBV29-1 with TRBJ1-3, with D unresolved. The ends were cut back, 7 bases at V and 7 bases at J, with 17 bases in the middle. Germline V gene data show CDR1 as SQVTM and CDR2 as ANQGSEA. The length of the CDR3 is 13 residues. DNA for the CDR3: TGCAGCGCCGCCGGGTCCCTTCGGAACACCATATATTTT. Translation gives CSAAGSLRNTIYF.

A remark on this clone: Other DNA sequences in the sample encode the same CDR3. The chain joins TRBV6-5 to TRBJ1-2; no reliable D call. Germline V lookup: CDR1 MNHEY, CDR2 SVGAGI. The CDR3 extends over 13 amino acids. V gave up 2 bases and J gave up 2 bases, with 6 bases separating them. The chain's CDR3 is CASSYGGNYGYTF. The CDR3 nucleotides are TGTGCCAGCAGTTACGGTGGGAACTATGGCTACACCTTC.

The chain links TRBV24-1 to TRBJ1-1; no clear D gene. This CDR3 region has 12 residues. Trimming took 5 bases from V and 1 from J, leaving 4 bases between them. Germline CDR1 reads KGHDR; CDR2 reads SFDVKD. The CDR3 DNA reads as TGTGCCACCAGTGGACGGAACACTGAAGCTTTCTTT. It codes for CATSGRNTEAFF.

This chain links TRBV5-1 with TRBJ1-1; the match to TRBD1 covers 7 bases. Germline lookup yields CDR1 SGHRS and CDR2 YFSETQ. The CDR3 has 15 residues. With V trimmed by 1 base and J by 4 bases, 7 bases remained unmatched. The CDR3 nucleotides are TGCGCCAGCAGCTTGCCCCTACAGGGGACCACTGAAGCTTTCTTT. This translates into CASSLPLQGTTEAFF.

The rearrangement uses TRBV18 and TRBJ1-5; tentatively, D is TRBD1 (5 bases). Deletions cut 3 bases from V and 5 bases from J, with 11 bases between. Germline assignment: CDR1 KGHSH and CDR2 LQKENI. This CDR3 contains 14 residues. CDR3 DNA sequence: TGTGCCAGCTCACCCGACGGAGGGGATCAGCCCCAGCATTTT. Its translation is CASSPDGGDQPQHF.